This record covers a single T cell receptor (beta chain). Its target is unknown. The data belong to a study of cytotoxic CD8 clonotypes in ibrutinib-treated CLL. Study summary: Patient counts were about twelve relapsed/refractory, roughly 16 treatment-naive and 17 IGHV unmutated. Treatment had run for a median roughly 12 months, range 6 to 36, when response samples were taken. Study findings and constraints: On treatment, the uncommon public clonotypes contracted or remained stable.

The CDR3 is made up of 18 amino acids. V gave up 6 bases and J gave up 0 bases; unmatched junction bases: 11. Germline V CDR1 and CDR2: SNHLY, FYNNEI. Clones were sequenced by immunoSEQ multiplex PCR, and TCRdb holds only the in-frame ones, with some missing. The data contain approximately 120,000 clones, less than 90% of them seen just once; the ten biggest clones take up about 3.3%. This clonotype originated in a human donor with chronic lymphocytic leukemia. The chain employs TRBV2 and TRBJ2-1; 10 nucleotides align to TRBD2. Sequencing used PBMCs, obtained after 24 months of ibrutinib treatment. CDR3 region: CASRPGVAGGSSYNEQFF. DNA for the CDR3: TGTGCCAGCAGGCCCGGTGTAGCGGGGGGAAGCTCCTACAATGAGCAGTTCTTC.